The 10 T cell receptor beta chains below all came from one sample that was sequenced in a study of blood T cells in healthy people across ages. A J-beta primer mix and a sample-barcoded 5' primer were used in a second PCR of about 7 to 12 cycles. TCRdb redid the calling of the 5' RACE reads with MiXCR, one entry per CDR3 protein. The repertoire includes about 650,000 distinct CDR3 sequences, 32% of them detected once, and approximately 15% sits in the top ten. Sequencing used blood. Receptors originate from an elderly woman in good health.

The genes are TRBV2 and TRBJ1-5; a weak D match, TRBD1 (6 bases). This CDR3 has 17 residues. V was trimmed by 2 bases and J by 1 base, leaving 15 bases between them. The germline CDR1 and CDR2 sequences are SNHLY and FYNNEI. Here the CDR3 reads CASSEMGAHPSNQPQHF. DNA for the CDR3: TGTGCCAGCAGTGAAATGGGGGCCCACCCCAGCAATCAGCCCCAGCATTTT.

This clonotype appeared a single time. The CDR3 reads CASSLYEDRETQYF. DNA of the CDR3: TGTGCCAGCAGCTTATATGAGGACCGGGAGACCCAGTACTTC. The chain has TRBV7-2 and TRBJ2-5, with D unclear. V was clipped by 2 bases and J by 5 bases, with 12 bases between them. The germline V gene encodes CDR1 SGHTA and CDR2 FQGNSA. The CDR3 consists of 14 residues.

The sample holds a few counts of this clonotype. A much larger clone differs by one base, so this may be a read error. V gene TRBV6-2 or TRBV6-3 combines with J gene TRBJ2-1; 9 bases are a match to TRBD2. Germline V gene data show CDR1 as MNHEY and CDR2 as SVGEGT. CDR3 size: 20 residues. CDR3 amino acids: CASSHSGGGGFLSSYSEQFF. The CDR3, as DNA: TGTGCCAGCAGCCACTCAGGCGGGGGGGGTTTCCTCAGCTCCTACAGTGAGCAGTTCTTC.

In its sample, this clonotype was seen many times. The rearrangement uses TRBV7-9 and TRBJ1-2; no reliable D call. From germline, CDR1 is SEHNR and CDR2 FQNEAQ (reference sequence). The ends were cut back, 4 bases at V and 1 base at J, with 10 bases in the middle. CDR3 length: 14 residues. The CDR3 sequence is CASSSRADNYGYTF. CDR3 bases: TGTGCCAGCAGCTCCCGAGCGGATAACTATGGCTACACCTTC.

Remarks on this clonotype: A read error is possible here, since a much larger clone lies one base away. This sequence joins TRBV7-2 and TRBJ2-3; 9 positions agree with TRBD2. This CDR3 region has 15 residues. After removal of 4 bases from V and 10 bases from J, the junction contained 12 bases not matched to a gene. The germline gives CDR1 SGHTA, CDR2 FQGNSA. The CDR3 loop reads CASSSLAGYRDAQYF. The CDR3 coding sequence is TGTGCCAGCAGCTCCCTAGCGGGGTACAGGGATGCGCAGTATTTT.

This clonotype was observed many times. The CDR3 region is CASSPRHILGDTQYF. The CDR3 DNA sequence: TGCGCCAGCAGCCCCCGGCACATCTTAGGAGATACGCAGTATTTT. J is TRBJ2-3 and V is TRBV5-1; unclear D gene. CDR3 size: 15 residues. Germline-derived CDR1 and CDR2 are SGHRS and YFSETQ. The V end lost 4 bases, the J end lost 5 bases, and 17 bases lay between the germline ends.

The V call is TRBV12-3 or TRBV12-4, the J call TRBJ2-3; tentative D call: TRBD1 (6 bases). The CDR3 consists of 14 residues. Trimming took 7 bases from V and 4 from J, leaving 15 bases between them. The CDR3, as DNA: TGTGCCAGCACCCCCCGATCAGGGGCAGATACGCAGTATTTT. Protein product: CASTPRSGADTQYF.

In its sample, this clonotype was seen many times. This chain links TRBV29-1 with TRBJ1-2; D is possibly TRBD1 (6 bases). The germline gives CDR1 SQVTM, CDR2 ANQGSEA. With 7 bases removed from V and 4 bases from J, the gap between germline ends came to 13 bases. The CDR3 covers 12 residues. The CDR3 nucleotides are TGCAGCGCCTCACAGGGTAGCTATGGCTACACCTTC. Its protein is CSASQGSYGYTF. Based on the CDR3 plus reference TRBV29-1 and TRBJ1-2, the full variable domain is SAVISQKPSRDICQRGTSLTIQCQVDSQVTMMFWYRQQPGQSLTLIATANQGSEATYESGFVIDKFPISRPNLTFSTLTVSNMSPEDSSIYLCSASQGSYGYTFGSGTRLTVV.

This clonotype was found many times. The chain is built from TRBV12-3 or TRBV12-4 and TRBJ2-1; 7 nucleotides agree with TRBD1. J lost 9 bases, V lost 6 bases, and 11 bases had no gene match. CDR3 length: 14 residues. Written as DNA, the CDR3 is TGTGCCAGCAGCCCAATTCAGACAGGGCCTGAGCAGTTCTTC. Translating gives CASSPIQTGPEQFF.

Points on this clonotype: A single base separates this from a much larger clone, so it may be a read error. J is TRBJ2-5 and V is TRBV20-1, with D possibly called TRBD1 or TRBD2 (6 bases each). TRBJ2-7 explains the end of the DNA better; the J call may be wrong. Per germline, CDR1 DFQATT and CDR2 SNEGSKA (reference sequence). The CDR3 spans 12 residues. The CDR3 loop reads CSASRGPLEQYF. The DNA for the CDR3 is TGCAGTGCCTCACGGGGGCCCCTCGAGCAGTACTTC.